These T cell receptor beta chains were read from a single sample in a study of identical twins' blood T cells. MiXCR was run by TCRdb on the 5' RACE reads, yielding one entry per CDR3 protein. The repertoire has a few hundred thousand distinct CDR3 sequences, over 25% of them found once; the top ten carry roughly 6.1%. The specimen was PBMCs. The receptor set was obtained from a woman aged 18-49 years in good health. Both conserved end residues are part of each CDR3. Each record gives: J gene, V gene, D gene, clone size, CDR3 DNA, CDR3 protein. The D gene is left open where the match is weak. Not every row has a clone size; where given, it reads once, few, many or a size class.

J gene: TRBJ1-1; V gene: TRBV29-1; D gene: .; clone size: few; CDR3 DNA: TGCAGCGTTGAGGGGGGTAAGGGTGCAGATGGAGCTTTCTTT; CDR3 protein: CSVEGGKGADGAFF
J gene: TRBJ2-1; V gene: TRBV3-1; D gene: .; clone size: few; CDR3 DNA: TGTGCCAGCAGCCAAGATTCGGCGGGCCCGAGAAAAGGAGAGCAGTTCTTC; CDR3 protein: CASSQDSAGPRKGEQFF
J gene: TRBJ2-2; V gene: TRBV7-2; D gene: .; clone size: .; CDR3 DNA: TGTGCCAGCAGCTTAATCAGTACGAACACCGGGGAGCTGTTTTTT; CDR3 protein: CASSLISTNTGELFF
J gene: TRBJ2-3; V gene: TRBV20-1; D gene: TRBD1; clone size: few; CDR3 DNA: TGCAGTGCTAGAAAGGGGGCAGGGGATACGCAGTATTTT; CDR3 protein: CSARKGAGDTQYF
J gene: TRBJ2-7; V gene: TRBV5-1; D gene: TRBD2; clone size: few; CDR3 DNA: TGCGCCAGCAGCCCCGATTCCCGGCGGGAGTTCTCCGAGCAGTACTTC; CDR3 protein: CASSPDSRREFSEQYF
J gene: TRBJ2-1; V gene: TRBV27; D gene: TRBD2; clone size: .; CDR3 DNA: TGTGCCAGCAGTTTAGTTTGGGCTAGCGGGGGGCTGGACAATGAGCTGTTCTTC; CDR3 protein: CASSLVWASGGLDNELFF
J gene: TRBJ2-1; V gene: TRBV5-1; D gene: .; clone size: .; CDR3 DNA: TGCGCCAGCAGCTTGCAAGGCAAACTCAATGAGCAGTTCTTC; CDR3 protein: CASSLQGKLNEQFF
J gene: TRBJ2-1; V gene: TRBV7-2; D gene: .; clone size: few; CDR3 DNA: TGTGCCAGCAGCTTAGCGTTCCATAATGAGCAGTTCTTC; CDR3 protein: CASSLAFHNEQFF
J gene: TRBJ2-3; V gene: TRBV10-3; D gene: TRBD1; clone size: .; CDR3 DNA: TGTGCCATCGGAAACAGGGGCGCAGATACGCAGTATTTT; CDR3 protein: CAIGNRGADTQYF
J gene: TRBJ1-2; V gene: TRBV10-3; D gene: TRBD1; clone size: many; CDR3 DNA: TGTGCCATCAGTGTGGGGACAGACCCTTATGGCTACACCTTC; CDR3 protein: CAISVGTDPYGYTF
J gene: TRBJ1-3; V gene: TRBV7-6; D gene: TRBD1; clone size: many; CDR3 DNA: TGTGCCAGCAGCCGACAGGGGATGTCTGGAAACACCATATATTTT; CDR3 protein: CASSRQGMSGNTIYF
J gene: TRBJ1-5; V gene: TRBV27; D gene: .; clone size: .; CDR3 DNA: TGTGCCAGCAGTTTATCCGATGGACGGTATCAGCCCCAGCATTTT; CDR3 protein: CASSLSDGRYQPQHF
J gene: TRBJ1-6; V gene: TRBV18; D gene: .; clone size: .; CDR3 DNA: TGTGCCAGCTCAAGAGGTTGGGGTAATAATTCACCCCTCCACTTT; CDR3 protein: CASSRGWGNNSPLHF
J gene: TRBJ2-7; V gene: TRBV25-1; D gene: .; clone size: .; CDR3 DNA: TGTGCCAGCAGTGTAAGTGCAGGGCCTAGCTCCTACGAGCAGTACTTC; CDR3 protein: CASSVSAGPSSYEQYF
J gene: TRBJ2-2; V gene: TRBV5-5; D gene: .; clone size: .; CDR3 DNA: TGTGCCACCCACCTTAGCTGGAAGAACACCGGGGAGCTGTTTTTT; CDR3 protein: CATHLSWKNTGELFF
J gene: TRBJ1-2; V gene: TRBV14; D gene: .; clone size: .; CDR3 DNA: TGTGCCAGCAGCCAAGGGGGGGCCTCTGGCTACACCTTC; CDR3 protein: CASSQGGASGYTF
J gene: TRBJ2-7; V gene: TRBV18; D gene: .; clone size: .; CDR3 DNA: TGTGCCAGCTCACCACTTTCAGGAGACTACGAGCAGTACTTC; CDR3 protein: CASSPLSGDYEQYF
J gene: TRBJ1-4; V gene: TRBV5-1; D gene: .; clone size: .; CDR3 DNA: TGCGCCAGCAGCTACAGCCCGAATGAAAAACTGTTTTTT; CDR3 protein: CASSYSPNEKLFF
J gene: TRBJ1-2; V gene: TRBV27; D gene: .; clone size: many; CDR3 DNA: TGTGCCAGCAGTTTATTGGACGGCAGTATCTATGGCTACACCTTC; CDR3 protein: CASSLLDGSIYGYTF
J gene: TRBJ1-4; V gene: TRBV29-1; D gene: TRBD1; clone size: .; CDR3 DNA: TGCAGCGTTGCCAGCGGGACAGGGGCTGCTGAAAAACTGTTTTTT; CDR3 protein: CSVASGTGAAEKLFF
J gene: TRBJ2-2; V gene: TRBV19; D gene: .; clone size: .; CDR3 DNA: TGTGCCAGTAGTATTTTGGTCGCTATGGGGGAGCTGTTTTTT; CDR3 protein: CASSILVAMGELFF
J gene: TRBJ1-3; V gene: TRBV7-2; D gene: .; clone size: .; CDR3 DNA: TGTGCCAGCAGCTTCGCGGGGGGCTCTGGAAACACCATATATTTT; CDR3 protein: CASSFAGGSGNTIYF
J gene: TRBJ1-5; V gene: TRBV5-1; D gene: TRBD1; clone size: many; CDR3 DNA: TGCGCCAGCAGCATGCAGGGGGGGATGCACCAGCCCCAGCATTTT; CDR3 protein: CASSMQGGMHQPQHF
J gene: TRBJ2-1; V gene: TRBV5-1; D gene: TRBD2; clone size: .; CDR3 DNA: TGCGCCAGCAGCTTTTTGGGTGGCGGGAGCTCACCCGATGAGCAGTTCTTC; CDR3 protein: CASSFLGGGSSPDEQFF
J gene: TRBJ2-3; V gene: TRBV20-1; D gene: .; clone size: .; CDR3 DNA: TGCAGTGCTAGCTTACTAGCTGGGGCAGATACGCAGTATTTT; CDR3 protein: CSASLLAGADTQYF
J gene: TRBJ1-5; V gene: TRBV10-3; D gene: .; clone size: few; CDR3 DNA: TGTGCCATCAGTGAGTCAACAGGGAGGAATCAGCCCCAGCATTTT; CDR3 protein: CAISESTGRNQPQHF
J gene: TRBJ1-5; V gene: TRBV19; D gene: .; clone size: .; CDR3 DNA: TGTGCCACCAACAGCGGGTTCGGGAATCAGCCCCAGCATTTT; CDR3 protein: CATNSGFGNQPQHF
J gene: TRBJ1-1; V gene: TRBV29-1; D gene: TRBD1; clone size: once; CDR3 DNA: TGCATCGTTACTACAGGGGCCCCTGTGAGGGCTTTCTTT; CDR3 protein: CIVTTGAPVRAFF
J gene: TRBJ1-5; V gene: TRBV3-1; D gene: .; clone size: .; CDR3 DNA: TGTGCCAGCAGCCAAAATATCTTGCCCAATCAGCCCCAGCATTTT; CDR3 protein: CASSQNILPNQPQHF
J gene: TRBJ2-1; V gene: TRBV27; D gene: TRBD2; clone size: few; CDR3 DNA: TGTGCCAGCAGTTTCGGCGGGAGACGTAGCAATGAGCAGTTCTTC; CDR3 protein: CASSFGGRRSNEQFF
J gene: TRBJ2-2; V gene: TRBV20-1; D gene: TRBD1; clone size: .; CDR3 DNA: TGCAGTGCGACTCGGGACAGAGACACCGGGGAGCTGTTTTTT; CDR3 protein: CSATRDRDTGELFF
J gene: TRBJ1-3; V gene: TRBV29-1; D gene: .; clone size: .; CDR3 DNA: TGCAGCGTTGAAGACTGGAAGGACACCATATATTTT; CDR3 protein: CSVEDWKDTIYF
J gene: TRBJ2-1; V gene: TRBV9; D gene: TRBD2; clone size: few; CDR3 DNA: TGTGCCAGCAGCGTAGGTTCACTAGCGGGAGGCAATGAGCAGTTCTTC; CDR3 protein: CASSVGSLAGGNEQFF
J gene: TRBJ2-5; V gene: TRBV7-2; D gene: .; clone size: few; CDR3 DNA: TGTGCCAGCAGCGGACGTACAGGACCGCAAGAGACCCAGTACTTC; CDR3 protein: CASSGRTGPQETQYF
J gene: TRBJ1-1; V gene: TRBV30; D gene: TRBD1; clone size: .; CDR3 DNA: TGTGCCTGGCTTCATCCGGGACAGGCCCGGGCTGAAGCTTTCTTT; CDR3 protein: CAWLHPGQARAEAFF